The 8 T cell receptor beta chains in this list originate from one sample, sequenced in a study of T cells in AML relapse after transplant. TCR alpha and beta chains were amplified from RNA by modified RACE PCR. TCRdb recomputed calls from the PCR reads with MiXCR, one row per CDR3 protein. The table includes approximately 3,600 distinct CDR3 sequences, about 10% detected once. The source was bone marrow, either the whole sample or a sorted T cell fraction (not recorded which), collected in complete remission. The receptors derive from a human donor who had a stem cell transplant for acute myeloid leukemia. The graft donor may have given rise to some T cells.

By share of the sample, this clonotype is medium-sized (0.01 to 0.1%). This CDR3 is CASSTYTGGSGNTIYF. In nucleotides, the CDR3 is TGTGCCAGCAGCACCTATACAGGGGGCTCTGGAAACACCATATATTTT. The chain carries TRBV28 and TRBJ1-3; 8 bases are shared with TRBD1. The CDR3 is 16 residues long. Germline CDR1 reads MDHEN; CDR2 reads SYDVKM. V gave up 6 bases and J gave up 0 bases; unmatched junction bases: 7.

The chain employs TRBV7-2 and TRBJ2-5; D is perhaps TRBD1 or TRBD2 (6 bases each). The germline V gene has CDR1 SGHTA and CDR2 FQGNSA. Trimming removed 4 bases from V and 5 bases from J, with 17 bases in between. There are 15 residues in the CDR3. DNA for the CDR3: TGTGCCAGCAGCTATCGTCCGGGGGCTGGGGAGACCCAGTACTTC. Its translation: CASSYRPGAGETQYF.

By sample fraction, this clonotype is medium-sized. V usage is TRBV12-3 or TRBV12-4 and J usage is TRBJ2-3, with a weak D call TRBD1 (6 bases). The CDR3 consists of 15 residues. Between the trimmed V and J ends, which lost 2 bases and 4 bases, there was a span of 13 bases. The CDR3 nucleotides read TGTGCCAGCAGTTTACCAACGACAGGCTCAGATACGCAGTATTTT. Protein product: CASSLPTTGSDTQYF.

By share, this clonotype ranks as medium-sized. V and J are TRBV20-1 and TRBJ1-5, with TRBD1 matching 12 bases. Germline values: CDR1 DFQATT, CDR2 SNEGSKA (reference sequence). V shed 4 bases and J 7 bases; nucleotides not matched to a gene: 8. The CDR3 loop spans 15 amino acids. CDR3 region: CSAIRGQGAWQPQHF. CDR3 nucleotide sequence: TGCAGTGCTATCCGGGGACAGGGGGCCTGGCAGCCCCAGCATTTT.

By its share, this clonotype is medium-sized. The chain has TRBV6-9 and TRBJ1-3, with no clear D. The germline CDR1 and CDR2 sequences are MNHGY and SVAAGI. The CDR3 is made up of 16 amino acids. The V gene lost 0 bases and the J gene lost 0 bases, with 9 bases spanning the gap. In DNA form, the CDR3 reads TGTGCCAGCAGTTATTCCTTTGGATGCTCTGGAAACACCATATATTTT. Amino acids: CASSYSFGCSGNTIYF.

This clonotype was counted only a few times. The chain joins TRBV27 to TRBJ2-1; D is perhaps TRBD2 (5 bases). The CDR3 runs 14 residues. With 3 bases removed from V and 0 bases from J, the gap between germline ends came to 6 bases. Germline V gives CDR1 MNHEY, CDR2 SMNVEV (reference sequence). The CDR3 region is CASSFRGSYNEQFF. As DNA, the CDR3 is TGTGCCAGCAGTTTCCGGGGCTCCTACAATGAGCAGTTCTTC.

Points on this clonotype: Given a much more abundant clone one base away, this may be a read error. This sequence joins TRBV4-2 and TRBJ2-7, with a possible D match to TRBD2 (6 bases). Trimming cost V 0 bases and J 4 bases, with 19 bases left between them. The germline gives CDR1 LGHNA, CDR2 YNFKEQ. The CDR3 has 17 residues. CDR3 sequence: CASSQDLGLAEGYEQYF. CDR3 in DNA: TGTGCCAGCAGCCAAGATCTTGGATTAGCGGAGGGTTACGAGCAGTACTTC.

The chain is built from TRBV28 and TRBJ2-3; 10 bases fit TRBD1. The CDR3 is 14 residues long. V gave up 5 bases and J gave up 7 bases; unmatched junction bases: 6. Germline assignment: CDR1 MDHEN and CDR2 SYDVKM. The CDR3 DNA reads TGTGCCAGCAGTCCGGGACAGGGGAGAAATACGCAGTATTTT. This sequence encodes CASSPGQGRNTQYF.